A selection of T cell receptor beta chains follows, all from one sample in a study of PD-1 blockade in classical Hodgkin lymphoma. The repertoire was sequenced with immunoSEQ multiplex PCR; TCRdb's copy has only in-frame clones and lacks some. The data show about 38,000 clones, over 70% seen once. The specimen was peripheral blood mononuclear cells (PBMCs), collected before the fourth cycle of nivolumab. These receptors were taken from a human donor with classical Hodgkin lymphoma. Each CDR3 is given with its conserved first and last residue. A D gene is named only where the DNA matches it firmly. Some rows have no size entry. The others give once, few or many, or a class for an expanded clone.

V	size	J	D	DNA	CDR3
TRBV30	once	TRBJ1-6	.	TGTGCCTGGAGTTCGGGCGTATCCCGATCACCCCTCCACTTT	CAWSSGVSRSPLHF
TRBV29-1	.	TRBJ2-3	TRBD2	TGCAGCGTTGAAGATCGACTAGCGGGGGTGACTCGACGGTATTTT	CSVEDRLAGVTRRYF
TRBV6-5	.	TRBJ1-2	.	TGTGCCAGCAGTTACGCAGGGCCTAACTATGGCTACACCTTC	CASSYAGPNYGYTF
TRBV30	.	TRBJ2-7	TRBD1	TGTGCCTGGAGCCTTATCGGACAGGGATTATCCGGCGAGCAGTACTTC	CAWSLIGQGLSGEQYF
TRBV7-2	.	TRBJ2-7	.	TGTGCCAGCAGCTCGACCCCCTACGAGCAGTACTTC	CASSSTPYEQYF
TRBV6-5	.	TRBJ2-1	.	TGTGCCAGCAGTCCCATCCGGGGGTGGAATGAGCAGTTCTTC	CASSPIRGWNEQFF
TRBV6-5	.	TRBJ2-2	.	TGTGCCAGCAGTTACCTAGGTTTCACCGGGGAGCTGTTTTTT	CASSYLGFTGELFF
TRBV6-5	.	TRBJ2-3	.	TGTGCCAGCAGTGAAGTGTGGGGCACAGATACGCAGTATTTT	CASSEVWGTDTQYF
TRBV5-4	.	TRBJ1-2	TRBD1	TGTGCCAGCTGGAACAGGGGGCGCGGTAACTATGGCTACACCTTC	CASWNRGRGNYGYTF
TRBV19	.	TRBJ1-5	.	TGTGCCAGTAGTGGGGGGAATCAGCCCCAGCATTTT	CASSGGNQPQHF
TRBV12-5	.	TRBJ2-3	.	TGTGCTAGTGGTTTTAGCGGACCCGGAGATACGCAGTATTTT	CASGFSGPGDTQYF
TRBV4-2	.	TRBJ2-6	TRBD1	TGTGCCAGCAGCCGGGACAGTCAACTCTCTGGGGCCAACGTCCTGACTTTC	CASSRDSQLSGANVLTF
TRBV20-1	.	TRBJ2-3	TRBD2	TGCAGTGCAAGGACTAGCGGGGAGTATTTT	CSARTSGEYF
TRBV6-1	.	TRBJ1-6	TRBD1	TGTGCCAGCAGTGACGCAGGGGGTGTAGGATTTAATTCACCCCTCCACTTT	CASSDAGGVGFNSPLHF
TRBV5-6	few	TRBJ1-1	.	TGTGCCAGCAGCTTGAGTCAAGGGCTAAACACTGAAGCTTTCTTT	CASSLSQGLNTEAFF
TRBV15	few	TRBJ2-7	.	TGTGCCACCAGCAGAGTGAAGGACACCTACGAGCAGTACTTC	CATSRVKDTYEQYF
TRBV6-5	few	TRBJ2-7	.	TGTGCCAGCAGCTCTCGACCGTACGAGCAGTACTTC	CASSSRPYEQYF
TRBV19	.	TRBJ2-3	.	TGTGCCAGTAGTATTGGACACACAGATACGCAGTATTTT	CASSIGHTDTQYF
TRBV12-5	once	TRBJ2-5	.	TGTGCTAGTGGTTCCCCCCAAGCCGGCGAGACCCAGTACTTC	CASGSPQAGETQYF
TRBV7-2	.	TRBJ2-1	.	TGTGCCAGCAGCCCCTGGGGTGGCTACAATGAGCAGTTCTTC	CASSPWGGYNEQFF
TRBV7-8	.	TRBJ2-1	TRBD1	TGTGCCAGCAGCCGCCGGGACAGGGTTCGTGTTAGCTCCTACAATGAGCAGTTCTTC	CASSRRDRVRVSSYNEQFF
TRBV25-1	.	TRBJ2-2	TRBD1	TGTGCCAGCAGTGCAAGGGACAGAATACTAACCGGGGAGCTGTTTTTT	CASSARDRILTGELFF
TRBV28	.	TRBJ1-6	TRBD1	TGTGCCAGCAGTTTTTCAGGGGGCTATAATTCACCCCTCCACTTT	CASSFSGGYNSPLHF
TRBV6-6	.	TRBJ2-4	.	TGTGCCAGCAGTTACCTCGAACAATCCAAAAACATTCAGTACTTC	CASSYLEQSKNIQYF
TRBV27	.	TRBJ2-7	TRBD2	TGTGCCAGCAGACCAGGACTAGCGGGATTCTACGAGCAGTACTTC	CASRPGLAGFYEQYF
TRBV25-1	.	TRBJ2-1	.	TGTGCCAGCAGTGAATATGCAGGGGAGCAGTTCTTC	CASSEYAGEQFF
TRBV2	few	TRBJ2-1	.	TGTGCCAGCAAGGTCCGGACGGCTGCCTACAATGAGCAGTTCTTC	CASKVRTAAYNEQFF
TRBV6-6	few	TRBJ2-1	TRBD2	TGTGCCAGCAGTGACGGGACTAGCGTAGGTGAGCAGTTCTTC	CASSDGTSVGEQFF
TRBV11-3	.	TRBJ1-2	.	TGTGCCAGCAGCCACGACAGTGCCTATGGCTACACCTTC	CASSHDSAYGYTF
TRBV19	.	TRBJ1-1	.	TGTGCCAGTAGTAACGGGTTTCTCACTGAAGCTTTCTTT	CASSNGFLTEAFF
TRBV6-5	.	TRBJ2-7	TRBD1	TGTGCCAGCAGTTACGACAGGGCCTACGAGCAGTACTTC	CASSYDRAYEQYF
TRBV6-5	.	TRBJ1-2	TRBD1	TGTGCCAGCAGTTCCCGACAGGGTCGGGGAGGCTACACCTTC	CASSSRQGRGGYTF
TRBV7-9	.	TRBJ2-1	TRBD2	TGTGCCAGCAGGCGATGGATAGCGGGGGGGCCCAATGAGCAGTTCTTC	CASRRWIAGGPNEQFF
TRBV7-6	many	TRBJ1-1	.	TGTGCCAGCAGCTGGACGAGCACTGAAGCTTTCTTT	CASSWTSTEAFF
TRBV7-9	.	TRBJ2-5	TRBD1	TGTGCCAGCAGCGATGGGACAGGGACGAAAGAGACCCAGTACTTC	CASSDGTGTKETQYF
TRBV29-1	.	TRBJ1-2	.	TGCAGCGTTAGGACAGACCAAAACTATGGCTACACCTTC	CSVRTDQNYGYTF
TRBV7-2	few	TRBJ2-7	.	TGTGCCAGCAGCTTAGTTTTCGGCGAGCAGTACTTC	CASSLVFGEQYF
TRBV2	.	TRBJ2-5	.	TGTGCCAGCACCCTCCAAGAGACCCAGTACTTC	CASTLQETQYF
TRBV4-2	.	TRBJ1-5	TRBD1	TGTGCCAGCAGCCAACCGGACAGGGGTACACCCCAGCATTTT	CASSQPDRGTPQHF
TRBV21-1	.	TRBJ1-6	.	TGTGCCAGCAGCAAAGGTGCGTGGAGGATCTTTTTCTATAATTCACCCCTCCACTTT	CASSKGAWRIFFYNSPLHF
TRBV30	.	TRBJ1-4	.	TGTGCCTGGAGTGTAATTCGGGAAAAACTGTTTTTT	CAWSVIREKLFF
TRBV4-1	.	TRBJ2-1	TRBD1	TGCGCCAGCAGCCAAGTTGATCACAGGGGGCCCTACAATGAGCAGTTCTTC	CASSQVDHRGPYNEQFF
TRBV27	few	TRBJ2-1	TRBD2	TGTGCCAGCAGGGGACTAGTAGAGCCGTTCTTC	CASRGLVEPFF
TRBV6-5	.	TRBJ1-5	.	TGTGCCAGCAGTTACGGGCGCAATCAGCCCCAGCATTTT	CASSYGRNQPQHF
TRBV4-1	.	TRBJ2-5	.	TGCGCCAGCAGCCCCTGGGGCAGGGACCAAGAGACCCAGTACTTC	CASSPWGRDQETQYF
TRBV4-3	.	TRBJ2-1	.	TGCGCCAGCAGCCCAGAAGCCGGTGGCTATGAGCAGTTCTTC	CASSPEAGGYEQFF
TRBV30	.	TRBJ1-5	.	TGTGCCTGGGGTGCCCCCAATGGGGGCAATCAGCCCCAGCATTTT	CAWGAPNGGNQPQHF
TRBV10-3	.	TRBJ2-2	.	TGTGCCATCGGAATAAGGGTAGGGAACACCGGGGAGCTGTTTTTT	CAIGIRVGNTGELFF
TRBV7-9	few	TRBJ2-7	.	TGTGCCAGCAGCCTGCGTTACGAGCAGTACTTC	CASSLRYEQYF
TRBV28	.	TRBJ2-2	.	TGTGCCAGCAGTGACAATCTCGACGGGGAGCTGTTTTTT	CASSDNLDGELFF
TRBV11-2	.	TRBJ2-7	TRBD2	TGTGCCAGCAGCTTAGTAAGACTAGCGGGGGGGCGGTACGAGCAGTACTTC	CASSLVRLAGGRYEQYF
TRBV18	.	TRBJ2-1	TRBD2	TGTGCCAGCTCACCACTCTTGAGTAGCGGGGGGGCAAATGAGCAGTTCTTC	CASSPLLSSGGANEQFF
TRBV10-3	.	TRBJ1-5	.	TGTGCCATCAGTGAGAACAGTAGAGGACAGCCCCAGCATTTT	CAISENSRGQPQHF